This TCR beta chain was obtained from a study of molecular identifiers for immune sequencing clone quantification. This clonotype was seen repeatedly, ten times or more. Libraries of naive CD8 T cells were made from roughly 18,000 to 920,000 sorted cells. They used 10%, 30% or 50% RNA. Germline lookup yields CDR1 MDHEN and CDR2 SYDVKM. This CDR3 is 12 amino acids long. Trimming shortened V by 5 bases and J by 3 bases, and 8 bases separated the two germline ends. Each CDR3 protein is one row after TCRdb ran MiXCR on the PCR reads. The data show more than 550,000 distinct CDR3 sequences, about 25% seen once.

The receptor's source is a human donor in good health. Some libraries in this study had Jurkat cell RNA spiked in. Sequencing was carried out using naive CD8+ T cells from blood, with Jurkat cell RNA spiked in. Subset denoted: FACS-sorted CD8+CD4-CCR7+CD45RA+ naive T cells. The chain is built from TRBV28 and TRBJ2-7; no firm D call. The CDR3 sequence is CASSATRYEQYF. The CDR3 nucleotides are TGTGCCAGCAGTGCGACACGCTACGAGCAGTACTTC. Looking up the rest from reference TRBV28 and TRBJ2-7 gives the full variable domain: DVKVTQSSRYLVKRTGEKVFLECVQDMDHENMFWYRQDPGLGLRLIYFSYDVKMKEKGDIPEGYSVSREKKERFSLILESASTNQTSMYLCASSATRYEQYFGPGTRLTVT.